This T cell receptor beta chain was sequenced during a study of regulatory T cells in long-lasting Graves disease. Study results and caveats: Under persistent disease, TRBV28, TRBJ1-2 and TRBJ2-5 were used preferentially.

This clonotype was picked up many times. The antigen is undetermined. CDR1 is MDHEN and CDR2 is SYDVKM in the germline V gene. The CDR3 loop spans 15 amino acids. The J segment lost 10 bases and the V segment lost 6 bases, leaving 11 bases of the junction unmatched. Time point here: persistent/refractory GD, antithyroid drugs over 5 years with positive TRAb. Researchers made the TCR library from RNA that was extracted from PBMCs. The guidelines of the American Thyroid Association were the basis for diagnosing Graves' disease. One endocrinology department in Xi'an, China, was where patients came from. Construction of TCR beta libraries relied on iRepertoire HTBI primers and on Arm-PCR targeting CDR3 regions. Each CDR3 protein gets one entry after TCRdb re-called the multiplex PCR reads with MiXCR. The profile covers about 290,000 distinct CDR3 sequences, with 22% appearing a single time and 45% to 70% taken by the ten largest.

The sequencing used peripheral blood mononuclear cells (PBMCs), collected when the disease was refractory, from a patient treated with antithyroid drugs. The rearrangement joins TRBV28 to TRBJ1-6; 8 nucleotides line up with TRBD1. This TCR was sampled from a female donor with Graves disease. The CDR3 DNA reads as TGTGCCAGCAGCCCAAACGGACAGGGCGACTCACCCCTCCACTTT. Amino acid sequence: CASSPNGQGDSPLHF. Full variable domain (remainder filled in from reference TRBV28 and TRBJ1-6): DVKVTQSSRYLVKRTGEKVFLECVQDMDHENMFWYRQDPGLGLRLIYFSYDVKMKEKGDIPEGYSVSREKKERFSLILESASTNQTSMYLCASSPNGQGDSPLHFGNGTRLTVT.